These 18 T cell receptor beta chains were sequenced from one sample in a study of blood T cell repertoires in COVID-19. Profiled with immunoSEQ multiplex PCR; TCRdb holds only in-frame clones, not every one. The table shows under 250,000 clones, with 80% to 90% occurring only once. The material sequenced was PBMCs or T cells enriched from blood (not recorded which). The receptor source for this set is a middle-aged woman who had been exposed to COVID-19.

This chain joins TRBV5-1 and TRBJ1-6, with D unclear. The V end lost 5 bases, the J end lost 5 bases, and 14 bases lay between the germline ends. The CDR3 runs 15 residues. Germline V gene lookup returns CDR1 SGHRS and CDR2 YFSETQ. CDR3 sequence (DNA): TGCGCCAGCAGACCGATGGAGAGTAATAATTCACCCCTCCACTTT. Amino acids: CASRPMESNNSPLHF.

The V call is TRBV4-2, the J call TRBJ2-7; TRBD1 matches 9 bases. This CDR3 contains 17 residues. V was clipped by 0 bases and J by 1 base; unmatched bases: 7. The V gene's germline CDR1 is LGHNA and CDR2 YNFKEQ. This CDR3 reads CASSQDQQGALSYEQYF. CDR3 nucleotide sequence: TGTGCCAGCAGCCAAGATCAACAGGGGGCCTTATCCTACGAGCAGTACTTC.

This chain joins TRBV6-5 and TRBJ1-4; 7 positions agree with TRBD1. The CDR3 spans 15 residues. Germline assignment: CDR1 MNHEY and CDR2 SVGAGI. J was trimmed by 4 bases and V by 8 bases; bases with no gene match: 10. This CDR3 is CASGARDSFNEKLFF. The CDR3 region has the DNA TGTGCCAGCGGCGCCCGGGACAGTTTTAATGAAAAACTGTTTTTT.

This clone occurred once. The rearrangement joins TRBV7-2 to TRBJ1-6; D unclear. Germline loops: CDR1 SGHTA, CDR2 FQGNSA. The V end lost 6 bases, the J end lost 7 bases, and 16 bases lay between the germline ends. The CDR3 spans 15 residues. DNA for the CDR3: TGTGCCAGCAGACCCGCCGGGAGCGGAAATTCACCCCTCCACTTT. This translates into CASRPAGSGNSPLHF.

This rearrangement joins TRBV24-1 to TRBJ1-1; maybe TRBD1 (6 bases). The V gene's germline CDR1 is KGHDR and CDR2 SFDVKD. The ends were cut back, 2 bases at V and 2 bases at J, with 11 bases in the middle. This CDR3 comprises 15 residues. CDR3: CATSDSKQGNTEAFF. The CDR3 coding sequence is TGTGCCACCAGTGATTCAAAACAGGGAAACACTGAAGCTTTCTTT.

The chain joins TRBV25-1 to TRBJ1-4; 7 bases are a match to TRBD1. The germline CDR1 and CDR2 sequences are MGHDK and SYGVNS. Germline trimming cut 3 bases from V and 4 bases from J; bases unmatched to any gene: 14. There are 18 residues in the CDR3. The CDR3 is CASSEGSKATGVNEKLFF. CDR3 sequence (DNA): TGTGCCAGCAGTGAGGGGTCGAAGGCCACAGGGGTTAATGAAAAACTGTTTTTT. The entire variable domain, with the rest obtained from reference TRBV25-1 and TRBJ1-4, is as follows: EADIYQTPRYLVIGTGKKITLECSQTMGHDKMYWYQQDPGMELHLIHYSYGVNSTEKGDLSSESTVSRIRTEHFPLTLESARPSHTSQYLCASSEGSKATGVNEKLFFGSGTQLSVL.

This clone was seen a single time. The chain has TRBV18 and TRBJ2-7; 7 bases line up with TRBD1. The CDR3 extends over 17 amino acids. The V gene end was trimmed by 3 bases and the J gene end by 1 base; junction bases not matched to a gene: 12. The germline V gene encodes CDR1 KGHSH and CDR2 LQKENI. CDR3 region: CASSPVFTGQQSYEQYF. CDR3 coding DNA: TGTGCCAGCTCACCGGTTTTTACGGGACAGCAGTCCTACGAGCAGTACTTC.

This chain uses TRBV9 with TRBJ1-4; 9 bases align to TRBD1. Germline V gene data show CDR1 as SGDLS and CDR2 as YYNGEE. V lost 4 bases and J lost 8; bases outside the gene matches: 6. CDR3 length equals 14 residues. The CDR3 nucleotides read TGTGCCAGCAGCCCAACAGGGGGCGGCGAAAAACTGTTTTTT. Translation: CASSPTGGGEKLFF.

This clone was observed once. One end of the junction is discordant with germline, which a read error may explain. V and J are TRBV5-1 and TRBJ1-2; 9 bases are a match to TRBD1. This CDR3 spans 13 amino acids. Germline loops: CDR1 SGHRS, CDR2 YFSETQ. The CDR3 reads CASSRGTGNGYTF. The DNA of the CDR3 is TGTGCCAGCAGCCGCGGGACAGGGAACGGCTACACCTTC.

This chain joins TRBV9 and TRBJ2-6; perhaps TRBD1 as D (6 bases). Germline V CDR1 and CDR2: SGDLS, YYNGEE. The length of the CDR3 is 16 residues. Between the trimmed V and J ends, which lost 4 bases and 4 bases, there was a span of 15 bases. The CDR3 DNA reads TGTGCCAGCAGCCCCAGGGGCCGGGCCGGGGCCAACGTCCTGACTTTC. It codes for CASSPRGRAGANVLTF.

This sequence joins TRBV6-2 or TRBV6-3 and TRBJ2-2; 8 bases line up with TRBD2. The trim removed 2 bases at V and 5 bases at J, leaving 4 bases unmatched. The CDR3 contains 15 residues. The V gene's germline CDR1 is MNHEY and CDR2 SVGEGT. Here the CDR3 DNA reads TGTGCCAGCAGTTACGAGCGGGGGAGGACCGGGGAGCTGTTTTTT. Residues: CASSYERGRTGELFF.

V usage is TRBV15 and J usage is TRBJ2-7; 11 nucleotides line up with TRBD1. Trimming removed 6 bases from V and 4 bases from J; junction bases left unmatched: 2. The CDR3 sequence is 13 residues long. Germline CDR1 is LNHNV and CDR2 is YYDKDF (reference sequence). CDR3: CATRRDRGYEQYV. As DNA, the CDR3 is TGTGCCACCAGGCGGGACAGGGGGTACGAGCAGTACGTC.

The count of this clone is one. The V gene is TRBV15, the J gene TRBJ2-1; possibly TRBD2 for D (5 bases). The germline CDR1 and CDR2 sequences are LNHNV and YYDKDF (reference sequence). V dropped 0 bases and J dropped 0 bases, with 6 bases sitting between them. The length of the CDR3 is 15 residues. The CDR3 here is CATSRELASYNEQFF. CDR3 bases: TGTGCCACCAGCAGAGAGCTAGCCTCCTACAATGAGCAGTTCTTC.

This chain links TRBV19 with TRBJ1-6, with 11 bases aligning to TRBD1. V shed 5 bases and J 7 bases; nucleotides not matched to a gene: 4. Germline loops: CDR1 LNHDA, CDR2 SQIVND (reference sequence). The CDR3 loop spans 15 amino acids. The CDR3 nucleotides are TGTGCCAGTAGTTTTCGGACAGGGGGCAATTCACCCCTCCACTTT. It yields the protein CASSFRTGGNSPLHF.

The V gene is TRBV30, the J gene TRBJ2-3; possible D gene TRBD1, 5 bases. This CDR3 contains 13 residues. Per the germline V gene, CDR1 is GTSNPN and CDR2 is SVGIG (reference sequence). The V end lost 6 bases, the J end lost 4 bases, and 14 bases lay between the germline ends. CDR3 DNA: TGTGCCTGCAGTAGGGGCGCGTCAGATACGCAGTATTTT. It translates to CACSRGASDTQYF.

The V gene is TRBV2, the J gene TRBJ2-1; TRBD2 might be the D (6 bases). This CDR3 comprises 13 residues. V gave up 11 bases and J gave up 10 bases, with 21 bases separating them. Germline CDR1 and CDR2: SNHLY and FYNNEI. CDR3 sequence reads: CAGTGPSAGEQFF. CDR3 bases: TGTGCCGGAACGGGACCGTCAGCGGGCGAGCAGTTCTTC.

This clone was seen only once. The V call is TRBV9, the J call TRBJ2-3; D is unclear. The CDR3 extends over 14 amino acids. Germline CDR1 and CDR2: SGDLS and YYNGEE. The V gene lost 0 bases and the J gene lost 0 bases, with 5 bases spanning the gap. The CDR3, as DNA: TGTGCCAGCAGCGTAGACTCCAGCACAGATACGCAGTATTTT. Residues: CASSVDSSTDTQYF.

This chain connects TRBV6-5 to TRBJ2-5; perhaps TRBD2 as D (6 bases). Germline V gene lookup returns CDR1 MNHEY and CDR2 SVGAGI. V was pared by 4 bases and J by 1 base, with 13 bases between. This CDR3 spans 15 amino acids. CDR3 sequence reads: CASSSYQEGQETQYF. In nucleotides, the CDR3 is TGTGCCAGCAGTTCCTACCAGGAGGGCCAAGAGACCCAGTACTTC.